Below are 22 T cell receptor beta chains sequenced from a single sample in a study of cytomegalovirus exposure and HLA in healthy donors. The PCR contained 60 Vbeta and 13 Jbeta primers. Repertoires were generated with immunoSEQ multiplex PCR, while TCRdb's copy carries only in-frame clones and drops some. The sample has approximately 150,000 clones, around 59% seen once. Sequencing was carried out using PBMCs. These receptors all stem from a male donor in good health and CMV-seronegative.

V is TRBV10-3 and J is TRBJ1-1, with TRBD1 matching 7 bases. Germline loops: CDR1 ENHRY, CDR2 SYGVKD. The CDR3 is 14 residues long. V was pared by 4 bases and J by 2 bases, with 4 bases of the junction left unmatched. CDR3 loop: CAISVDRQNTEAFF. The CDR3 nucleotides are TGTGCCATCAGTGTGGACAGGCAAAACACTGAAGCTTTCTTT.

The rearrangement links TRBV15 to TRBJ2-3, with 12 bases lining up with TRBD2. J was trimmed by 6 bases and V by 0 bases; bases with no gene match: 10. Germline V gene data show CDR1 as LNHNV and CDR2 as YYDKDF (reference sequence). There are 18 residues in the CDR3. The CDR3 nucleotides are TGTGCCACCAGCAGAGATCCCCAGACTAGCGGGGGACCCGATACGCAGTATTTT. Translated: CATSRDPQTSGGPDTQYF.

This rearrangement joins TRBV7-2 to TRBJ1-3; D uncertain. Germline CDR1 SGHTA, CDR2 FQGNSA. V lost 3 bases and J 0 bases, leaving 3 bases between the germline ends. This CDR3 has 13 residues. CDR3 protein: CASSFNSGNTIYF. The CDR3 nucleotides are TGTGCCAGCAGCTTTAACTCTGGAAACACCATATATTTT.

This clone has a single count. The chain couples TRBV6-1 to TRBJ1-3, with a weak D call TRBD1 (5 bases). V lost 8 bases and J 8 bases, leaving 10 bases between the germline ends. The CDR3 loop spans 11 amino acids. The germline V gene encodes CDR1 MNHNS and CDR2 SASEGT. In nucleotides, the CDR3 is TGTGCCAGCTCACAGGCTGACACCATATATTTT. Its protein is CASSQADTIYF.

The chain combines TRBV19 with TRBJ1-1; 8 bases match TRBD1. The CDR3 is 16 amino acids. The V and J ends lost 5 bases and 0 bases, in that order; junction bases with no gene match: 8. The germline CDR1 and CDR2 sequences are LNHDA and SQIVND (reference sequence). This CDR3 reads CASSGWTGTLNTEAFF. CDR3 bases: TGTGCCAGTAGTGGCTGGACAGGGACATTGAACACTGAAGCTTTCTTT.

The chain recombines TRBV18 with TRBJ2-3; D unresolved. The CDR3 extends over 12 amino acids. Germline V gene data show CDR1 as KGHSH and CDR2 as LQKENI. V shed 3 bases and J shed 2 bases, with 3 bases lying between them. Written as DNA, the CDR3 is TGTGCCAGCTCACCCAACACAGATACGCAGTATTTT. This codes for CASSPNTDTQYF.

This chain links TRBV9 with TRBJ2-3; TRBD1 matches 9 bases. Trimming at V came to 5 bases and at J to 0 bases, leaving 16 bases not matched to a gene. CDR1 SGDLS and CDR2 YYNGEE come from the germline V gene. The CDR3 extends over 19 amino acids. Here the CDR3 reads CASSDPQDRGTSSTDTQYF. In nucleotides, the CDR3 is TGTGCCAGCAGTGATCCCCAGGACAGGGGAACCTCTAGCACAGATACGCAGTATTTT.

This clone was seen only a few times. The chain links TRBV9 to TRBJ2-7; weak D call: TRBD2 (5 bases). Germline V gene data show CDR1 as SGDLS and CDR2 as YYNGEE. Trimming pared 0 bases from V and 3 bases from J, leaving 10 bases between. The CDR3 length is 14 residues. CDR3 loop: CASSVAAGSYEQYF. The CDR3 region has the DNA TGTGCCAGCAGCGTAGCGGCGGGTAGCTACGAGCAGTACTTC. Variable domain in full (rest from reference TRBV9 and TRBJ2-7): DSGVTQTPKHLITATGQRVTLRCSPRSGDLSVYWYQQSLDQGLQFLIQYYNGEERAKGNILERFSAQQFPDLHSELNLSSLELGDSALYFCASSVAAGSYEQYFGPGTRLTVT.

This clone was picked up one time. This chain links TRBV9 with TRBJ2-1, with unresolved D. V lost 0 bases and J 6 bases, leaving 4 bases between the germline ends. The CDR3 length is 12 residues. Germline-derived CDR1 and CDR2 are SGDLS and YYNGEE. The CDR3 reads CASSVGANEQFF. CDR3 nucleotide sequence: TGTGCCAGCAGCGTAGGGGCCAATGAGCAGTTCTTC.

CDR3 bases: TGTGCCAGCAGTTTCAGGGGCCCTAATTCACCCCTCCACTTT. It specifies CASSFRGPNSPLHF. The chain uses TRBV27 and TRBJ1-6; tentatively, D is TRBD1 (6 bases). The CDR3 covers 14 residues. V dropped 3 bases and J dropped 6 bases, with 9 bases sitting between them. CDR1 is MNHEY, CDR2 SMNVEV, per germline (reference sequence).

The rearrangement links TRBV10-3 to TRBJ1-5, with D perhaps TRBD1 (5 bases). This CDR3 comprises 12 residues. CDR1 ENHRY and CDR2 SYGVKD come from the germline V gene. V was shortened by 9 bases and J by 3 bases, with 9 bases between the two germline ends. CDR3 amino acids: CAIQGDNQPQHF. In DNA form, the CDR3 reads TGTGCCATTCAGGGTGACAATCAGCCCCAGCATTTT.

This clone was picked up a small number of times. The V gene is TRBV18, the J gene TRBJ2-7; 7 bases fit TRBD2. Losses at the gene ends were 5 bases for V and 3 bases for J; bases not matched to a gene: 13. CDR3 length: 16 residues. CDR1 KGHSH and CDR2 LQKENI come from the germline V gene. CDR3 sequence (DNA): TGTGCCAGCTCAGGGTCCGGGACCGGGGGGAACTACGAGCAGTACTTC. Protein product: CASSGSGTGGNYEQYF.

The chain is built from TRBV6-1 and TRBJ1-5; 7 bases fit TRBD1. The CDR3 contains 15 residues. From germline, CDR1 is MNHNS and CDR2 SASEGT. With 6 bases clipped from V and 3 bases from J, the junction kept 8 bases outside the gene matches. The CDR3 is CASSADRAINQPQHF. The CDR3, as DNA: TGTGCCAGCAGCGCCGACAGGGCAATCAATCAGCCCCAGCATTTT.

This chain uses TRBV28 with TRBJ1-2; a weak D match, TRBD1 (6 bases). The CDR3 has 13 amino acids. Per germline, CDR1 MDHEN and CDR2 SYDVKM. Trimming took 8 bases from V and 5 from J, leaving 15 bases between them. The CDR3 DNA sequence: TGTGCCAGCGGACCGGGACAAGGGTATGGCTACACCTTC. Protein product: CASGPGQGYGYTF.

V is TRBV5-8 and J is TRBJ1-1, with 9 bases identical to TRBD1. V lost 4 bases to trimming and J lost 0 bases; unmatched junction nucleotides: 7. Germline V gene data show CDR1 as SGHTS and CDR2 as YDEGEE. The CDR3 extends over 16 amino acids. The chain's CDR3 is CASSKDRGGLNTEAFF. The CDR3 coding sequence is TGTGCCAGCAGCAAGGACAGGGGAGGCCTGAACACTGAAGCTTTCTTT.

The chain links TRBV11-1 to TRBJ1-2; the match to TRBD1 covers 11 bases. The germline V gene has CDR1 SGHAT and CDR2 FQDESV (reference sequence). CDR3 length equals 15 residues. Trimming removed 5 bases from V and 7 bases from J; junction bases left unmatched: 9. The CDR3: CASSPSGTGGAGYTF. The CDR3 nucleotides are TGTGCCAGCAGCCCATCCGGGACAGGGGGGGCTGGCTACACCTTC.

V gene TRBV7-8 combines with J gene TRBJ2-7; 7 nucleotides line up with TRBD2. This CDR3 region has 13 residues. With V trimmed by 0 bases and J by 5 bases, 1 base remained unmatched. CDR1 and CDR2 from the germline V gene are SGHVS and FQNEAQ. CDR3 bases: TGTGCCAGCAGCTTAGCCCGGGAGGACGAGCAGTACTTC. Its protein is CASSLAREDEQYF. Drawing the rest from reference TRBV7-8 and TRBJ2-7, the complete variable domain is GAGVSQSPRYKVAKRGQDVALRCDPISGHVSLFWYQQALGQGPEFLTYFQNEAQLDKSGLPSDRFFAERPEGSVSTLKIQRTQQEDSAVYLCASSLAREDEQYFGPGTRLTVT.

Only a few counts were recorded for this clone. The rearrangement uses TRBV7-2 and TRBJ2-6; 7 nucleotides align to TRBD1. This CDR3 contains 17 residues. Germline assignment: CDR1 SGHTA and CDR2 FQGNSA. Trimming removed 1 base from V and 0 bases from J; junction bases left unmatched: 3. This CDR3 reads CASSLVGTASGANVLTF. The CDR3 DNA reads TGTGCCAGCAGCTTAGTGGGGACAGCCTCTGGGGCCAACGTCCTGACTTTC.

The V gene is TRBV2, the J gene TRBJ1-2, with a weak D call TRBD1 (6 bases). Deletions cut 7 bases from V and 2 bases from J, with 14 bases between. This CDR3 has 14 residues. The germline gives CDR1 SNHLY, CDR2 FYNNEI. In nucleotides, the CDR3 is TGTGCCAGCATAAAGAGGACAGTAAACTATGGCTACACCTTC. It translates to CASIKRTVNYGYTF.

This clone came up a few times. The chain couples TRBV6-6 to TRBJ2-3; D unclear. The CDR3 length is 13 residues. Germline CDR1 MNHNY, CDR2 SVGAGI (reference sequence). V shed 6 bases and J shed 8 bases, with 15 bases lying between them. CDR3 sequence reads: CASRGLLEATQYF. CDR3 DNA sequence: TGTGCCAGCAGAGGTCTACTTGAGGCTACGCAGTATTTT.

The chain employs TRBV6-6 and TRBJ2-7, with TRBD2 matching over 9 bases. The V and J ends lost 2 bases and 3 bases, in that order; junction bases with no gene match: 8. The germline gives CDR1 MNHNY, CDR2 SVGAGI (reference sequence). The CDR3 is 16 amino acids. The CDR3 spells CASSYLAGQSNYEQYF. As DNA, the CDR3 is TGTGCCAGCAGTTACCTAGCGGGACAGTCGAACTACGAGCAGTACTTC.

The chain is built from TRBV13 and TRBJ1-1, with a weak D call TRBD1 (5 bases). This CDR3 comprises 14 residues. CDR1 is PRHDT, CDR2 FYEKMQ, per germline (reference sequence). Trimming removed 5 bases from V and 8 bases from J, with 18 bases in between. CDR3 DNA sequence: TGTGCCAGCAGCAGTGAAGCAGGGAGGCGCGAAGCTTTCTTT. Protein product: CASSSEAGRREAFF.